This record covers a single T cell receptor (beta chain). Its target is unknown. RNA extraction was followed by reverse transcription into cDNA, which acted as the sequencing template. This table comes from immunoSEQ multiplex PCR, and its TCRdb copy is limited to in-frame clones, with some not included. The sample has 180,000 or so clones, about 62% seen once. This sample was taken from a study of CD8+ T cells in alopecia areata. Study outcomes and limitations: Among the top 100, expanded CD8+ clones, as well as scalp clonality, were significantly decreased by tofacitinib. Across lesional scalp, and particularly alopecia totalis/universalis, clonality surpassed that of normal scalp.

Treatment described: oral pan-JAK inhibitor, 5-10 mg twice daily. V was shortened by 0 bases and J by 6 bases, with 15 bases between the two germline ends. Germline CDR1 is LGHNA and CDR2 is YNFKEQ. The CDR3 sequence is 16 residues long. Sequences were derived from CD4+ T cells sorted from blood, sampled at week 24, from a patient treated with tofacitinib. The sequence came from a human donor with alopecia areata. V is TRBV4-2 and J is TRBJ2-4; D might be TRBD2 (6 bases). CDR3 residues: CASSQDGGSRGNIQYF. In DNA form, the CDR3 reads TGTGCCAGCAGCCAAGATGGGGGGAGTAGGGGAAACATTCAGTACTTC.